The T cell receptor (beta chain) described here comes from a study of CD8 T cells in Susac syndrome. Study-level information: Among the Susac syndrome patients who underwent sequencing, about 6 had clinically active disease, while roughly 8 of them were in remission.

The CDR3 contains 15 residues. CDR1 and CDR2 from the germline V gene are DFQATT and SNEGSKA (reference sequence). V shed 3 bases and J shed 0 bases, with 15 bases lying between them. Reverse transcription of roughly 0.5 to 1 ug RNA was performed with random hexamers. TCR beta CDR3 was amplified by immunoSEQ multiplex PCR. This amplification extended across 54 Vbeta and 13 Jbeta segments. TCRdb reprocessed the immunoSEQ multiplex PCR reads via MiXCR and lists one record per CDR3 protein. The sample contains 80,000 or so distinct CDR3 sequences, approximately 93% of which appear only once. The chain recombines TRBV20-1 with TRBJ2-7; tentative D call: TRBD2 (6 bases). The sample consisted of CD8+ T cells from PBMCs. The sequence came from a human donor with Susac syndrome. The CDR3 region is CSARATGSASYEQYF. Written as DNA, the CDR3 is TGCAGTGCTAGGGCCACCGGGAGCGCCTCCTACGAGCAGTACTTC.